What follows are 23 T cell receptor beta chains derived from one specimen sequenced in a study of blood T cell repertoires in acute mononucleosis. Study-level results: GLC-BM-specific selection apparently combined TCR alpha and beta motifs.

Time point noted: convalescence about 6 months (5-8 months) after acute presentation (visit 7). This table comes from immunoSEQ multiplex PCR, and its TCRdb copy is limited to in-frame clones, with some not included. In the table there are around 2,700 clones, 20% to 25% of which are singletons. Sequences were derived from EBV GLC epitope tetramer+ CD8+ T cells sorted from PBMCs, sampled during convalescence from infectious mononucleosis. Sample subset: CD8 T cells binding tetramer with EBV BMLF1 280-288 peptide (GLC-BM). All receptors derive from a woman between 18 and 29 years old with infectious mononucleosis caused by EBV.

This chain links TRBV13 with TRBJ1-2, with D hard to call. The CDR3 contains 16 residues. V lost 6 bases and J lost 2, with 19 bases in between. CDR1 PRHDT and CDR2 FYEKMQ come from the germline V gene (reference sequence). The CDR3 sequence is CASSFHITVANYGYTF. CDR3 coding DNA: TGTGCCAGCAGTTTCCACATTACAGTGGCGAACTATGGCTACACCTTC. The full variable domain, with the rest looked up from reference TRBV13 and TRBJ1-2, is AAGVIQSPRHLIKEKRETATLKCYPIPRHDTVYWYQQGPGQDPQFLISFYEKMQSDKGSIPDRFSAQQFSDYHSELNMSSLELGDSALYFCASSFHITVANYGYTFGSGTRLTVV.

This clone was picked up one time. This likely reflects a read error, since a far larger clone is one base away. The chain carries TRBV29-1 and TRBJ2-7, with a possible D match to TRBD1 (6 bases). V gave up 3 bases and J gave up 1 base, with 7 bases separating them. The CDR3 is 12 residues long. From germline, CDR1 is SQVTM and CDR2 ANQGSEA. The CDR3 reads CSVDDRSYEQYF. Here the CDR3 DNA reads TGCAGCGTTGACGACAGGTCCTACGAGCAGTACTTC.

As to this clone: With only one base between it and a far larger clone, this is likely a read error. The chain employs TRBV25-1 and TRBJ2-7; no definite D call. Germline V gene lookup returns CDR1 MGHDK and CDR2 SYGVNS. V shed 6 bases and J shed 1 base, with 13 bases lying between them. The CDR3 length is 14 residues. CDR3 in DNA: TGTGCCAGCAGCCAAACTGCAGGATCCTACGAGCAGTACTTC. Translated: CASSQTAGSYEQYF.

Worth noting for this clone: This probably arose from a read error, given a far larger clone one base away. The chain is built from TRBV29-1 and TRBJ1-4; TRBD1 might be the D (5 bases). Germline values: CDR1 SQVTM, CDR2 ANQGSEA. The CDR3 is made up of 14 amino acids. CDR3 amino acids: CSVGSGGTNEILFF. As DNA, the CDR3 is TGCAGCGTTGGGTCCGGGGGAACTAATGAAATACTGTTTTTT. Drawing the rest from reference TRBV29-1 and TRBJ1-4, the complete variable domain is SAVISQKPSRDICQRGTSLTIQCQVDSQVTMMFWYRQQPGQSLTLIATANQGSEATYESGFVIDKFPISRPNLTFSTLTVSNMSPEDSSIYLCSVGSGGTNEILFFGSGTQLSVL.

Of note for this clone: A far larger clone lies a single base away; this is likely a read error. The J gene is TRBJ1-2, the V gene TRBV29-1, with D possibly matching TRBD1 (5 bases). The CDR3 has 12 amino acids. From germline, CDR1 is SQVTM and CDR2 ANQGSEA. CDR3 bases: TGCAGCGTGGGGGGGAGCTTCTATTGCTACACCTTC. The encoded protein is CSVGGSFYCYTF.

On this clone itself: One base separates it from a far larger clone, so it is likely a read error. V and J are TRBV19 and TRBJ1-2; D gene ambiguous. CDR3 length: 20 residues. The V end lost 7 bases, the J end lost 4 bases, and 34 bases lay between the germline ends. Germline values: CDR1 LNHDA, CDR2 SQIVND (reference sequence). The CDR3 DNA is TGTGCCAGTACCCCACTCTTCCCCCCGGGCGAAGTCGGAGTACTCTATGGCTACACCTTC. It encodes CASTPLFPPGEVGVLYGYTF.

The table lists this clone with a count of one. J is TRBJ2-7 and V is TRBV27, with TRBD2 matching over 7 bases. From germline, CDR1 is MNHEY and CDR2 SMNVEV (reference sequence). The CDR3 runs 15 residues. J gave up 9 bases and V 8 bases, and 19 bases lay outside the gene matches. CDR3 in amino acids: CASRSRGGGWRGQYF. CDR3 DNA: TGTGCCAGCCGCTCCCGCGGGGGTGGGTGGCGGGGGCAGTACTTC.

This sequence joins TRBV6-9 and TRBJ1-6; D is perhaps TRBD1 (5 bases). The CDR3 covers 16 residues. The germline V gene encodes CDR1 MNHGY and CDR2 SVAAGI. The V end lost 3 bases, the J end lost 7 bases, and 16 bases lay between the germline ends. CDR3 in amino acids: CASSYPRGGENSPLHF. CDR3 bases: TGTGCCAGCAGTTACCCCCGGGGGGGGGAAAATTCACCCCTCCACTTT.

In the case of this clone: With only one base between it and a far larger clone, this is likely a read error. The chain is built from TRBV4-2 and TRBJ2-7; D ambiguous. The CDR3 covers 14 residues. The germline V gene encodes CDR1 LGHNA and CDR2 YNFKEQ. The CDR3 loop reads CASGQIAGSYEQYF. CDR3 coding DNA: TGTGCCAGCGGCCAAATTGCAGGATCCTACGAGCAGTACTTC.

The CDR3 reads CASVHEQFF. The CDR3 DNA is TGTGCTAGTGTCCATGAGCAGTTCTTC. The rearrangement links TRBV12-5 to TRBJ2-7; D is unclear. The J call may not be correct, given that the DNA end is closer to TRBJ2-1. Germline V gives CDR1 LGHNT, CDR2 FRNRAP. The CDR3 is made up of 9 amino acids.

In this sample, this clone turned up many times. This likely traces to a read error, being one base from a far larger clone. The genes are TRBV11-2 and TRBJ2-7, with D unresolved. CDR3 length: 14 amino acids. The ends were cut back, 5 bases at V and 1 base at J, with 12 bases in the middle. Germline CDR1 is SGHAT and CDR2 is FQNNGV. The CDR3 DNA follows: TGTGCCAGCAGCCAAACTGCAGGATCCTACGAGCAGTACTTC. Translating gives CASSQTAGSYEQYF.

This clone was recorded many times. This likely traces to a read error, being one base from a far larger clone. Within the sample, other DNA sequences also encode this same CDR3. The V gene is TRBV9, the J gene TRBJ2-1; 9 bases line up with TRBD1. The CDR3 length is 13 residues. Germline-derived CDR1 and CDR2 are SGDLS and YYNGEE. CDR3 loop: CARSATGGDEQFF. CDR3 bases: TGTGCCCGCAGCGCGACAGGGGGGGATGAGCAGTTCTTC.

At least ten counts were recorded for this clone. This chain joins TRBV6-1 and TRBJ2-5, with 7 bases matching TRBD2. The CDR3 is made up of 12 amino acids. CDR1 and CDR2 from the germline V gene are MNHNS and SASEGT. Trimming cost V 7 bases and J 4 bases; bases outside gene matches: 3. The CDR3 nucleotides are TGTGCCAGCACGACGGGAGGAGAGACCCAGTACTTC. Its translation: CASTTGGETQYF.

This clone was found a few times. The rearrangement links TRBV6-7 to TRBJ2-1, with TRBD2 identical over 9 bases. TRBV6-7 qualifies as an ORF whose function is uncertain. Trimming cost V 2 bases and J 5 bases; bases outside gene matches: 10. This CDR3 spans 17 amino acids. In DNA, the CDR3 is TGTGCCAGCAGTTACACCCCTTGGCGGGAGGGTAACAATGAGCAGTTCTTC. Translated, it gives CASSYTPWREGNNEQFF.

This clone was observed at least ten times. This chain links TRBV4-3 with TRBJ1-1; D is unresolved. With 5 bases removed from V and 5 bases from J, the gap between germline ends came to 12 bases. Looked up from germline, CDR1 is LGHNA and CDR2 is YSLEER. This CDR3 contains 13 residues. CDR3 sequence reads: CASSLETATEAFF. Written as DNA, the CDR3 is TGCGCCAGCAGCTTGGAAACAGCTACTGAAGCTTTCTTT.

The chain is built from TRBV29-1 and TRBJ2-7, with TRBD2 matching 8 bases. V lost 2 bases and J lost 0; bases outside the gene matches: 6. Germline CDR1 is SQVTM and CDR2 is ANQGSEA. This CDR3 is built from 15 residues. The CDR3 DNA reads as TGCAGCGTTGAACTTATCGGGACTAGCTCCTACGAGCAGTACTTC. Translation: CSVELIGTSSYEQYF.

This clone was found a few times. Relative to the germline gene, one junction end is altered; a read error may explain this. The chain is built from TRBV29-1 and TRBJ1-4; TRBD1 aligns across 11 bases. The CDR3 has 14 residues. Germline loops: CDR1 SQVTM, CDR2 ANQGSEA. The CDR3 DNA reads TGCAGCGTGGGGACAGGGGGTACTATTGAAAATCTGTTTTTT. Translation gives CSVGTGGTIENLFF.

About this clone itself: A far larger clone is one base from this, pointing to a likely read error. CDR3 DNA sequence: TGCAGCGTTGTACTGGAGCGATACTACGAGCAGTACTTC. Protein: CSVVLERYYEQYF. This chain connects TRBV29-1 to TRBJ2-7; D is uncertain. V lost 4 bases and J lost 3, with 13 bases in between. The CDR3 totals 13 residues. Germline CDR1 is SQVTM and CDR2 is ANQGSEA.

This clone was observed a few times. V gene TRBV7-2 combines with J gene TRBJ2-1, with 12 nucleotides matching TRBD2. J lost 0 bases, V lost 7 bases, and 7 bases had no gene match. The CDR3 spans 17 residues. CDR1 and CDR2 from the germline V gene are SGHTA and FQGNSA. CDR3 sequence: CASTGLAGKSSYNEQFF. DNA for the CDR3: TGTGCCAGCACTGGACTAGCGGGAAAAAGCTCCTACAATGAGCAGTTCTTC.

On this clone: This sequence is one base from a far larger clone and is likely a read error. This chain connects TRBV18 to TRBJ2-7; no clear D gene. The V gene lost 8 bases and the J gene lost 1 base, with 15 bases spanning the gap. Germline-derived CDR1 and CDR2 are KGHSH and LQKENI. The CDR3 covers 14 residues. The CDR3 loop is CASSQIAGSYEQYF. DNA of the CDR3: TGTGCCAGCAGCCAAATTGCAGGATCCTACGAGCAGTACTTC.

Notes on this clone: The junction does not match germline at one end; this may be a read error. Other DNA sequences from this sample encode an identical CDR3 as well. V and J are TRBV14 and TRBJ2-5, with 7 nucleotides matching TRBD2. Germline V gene lookup returns CDR1 SGHDN and CDR2 FVKESK. CDR3 length: 13 amino acids. CDR3 protein: CATSQSPGGTQYF. The CDR3 region has the DNA TGTGCCACCAGCCAATCGCCGGGGGGAACCCAGTACTTC.

The rearrangement links TRBV25-1 to TRBJ2-7; the D gene could be TRBD1 or TRBD2 (5 bases each). This CDR3 comprises 16 residues. CDR1 MGHDK and CDR2 SYGVNS come from the germline V gene. The V and J ends lost 5 bases and 2 bases respectively, with 19 bases between them. The CDR3 DNA follows: TGTGCCAGCAGTTACTCGCCCCGGGACCCAGCCTACGAGCAGTACTTC. It yields the protein CASSYSPRDPAYEQYF.

A word on this clone: One junction end does not reproduce the germline sequence, and a read error may be involved. The chain uses TRBV27 and TRBJ2-1; no clear D gene. CDR1 and CDR2 (germline): MNHEY, SMNVEV (reference sequence). The CDR3 is 17 amino acids. CDR3 loop: CACSLSPRWWGYNEQFF. The CDR3 DNA follows: TGTGCCTGCAGTTTATCCCCGCGTTGGTGGGGCTACAATGAGCAGTTCTTC.